This T cell receptor (beta chain) was obtained from a study of beta chain features in type 1 diabetes (dated by TCRdb to between 2018 and 2020). For the wider study: Mean age, gender distribution, total cell number and subset yield were not different between patients and healthy donors. A total of 107,917,701 sorted cells were examined across all samples, and the number of cells per subset was strongly correlated with RNA yield. In the study, recently diagnosed type 1 diabetes patients and matched healthy donors were compared on the TCRB repertoires of their sorted circulating CD4+ T cell subsets. Regulatory and stem cell-like memory subsets were obtained from only 8 patients and about 8 healthy donors, while naive and central memory subsets were obtained from all 30 or so donors. Study-wide conclusions, independent of this receptor: Only small numbers of individuals were included in the HLA sub-analyses, which left unresolved whether HLA type had any influence on TCRB rearrangement. At VDJ recombination sites, type 1 diabetes patients had fewer insertions and more deleted nucleotides, which implies abnormalities in thymic rearrangement. A moderate but significant shortening of TCRB CDR3 length was observed in type 1 diabetes patients in all four CD4+ subsets. Naive, central memory and regulatory TCRB repertoires appeared more similar among patients than among healthy donors. PCR may preferentially amplify shorter templates, but because patient and control samples were amplified and corrected together, any resulting skew would affect both groups equally. Because cDNA was sequenced instead of genomic DNA, highly expressing activated cells could be over-represented, though the groups showed no difference in activation or CD3 levels.

A remark on this clone: Its antigen has not been determined. Qualities for individual bases were not recorded, and no much larger clone is one base off.

The entire isolated RNA was reverse transcribed using the High Capacity cDNA Reverse Transcription Kit, and thus expressed TCRB transcripts were sequenced. Deep immunoSEQ sequencing was performed on naive, central memory and regulatory T cell samples, with an average of roughly 3.6 million total reads per sample. After sorted cells were lysed in RLT buffer, RNA was extracted with DNase-treated RNeasy Micro or Mini kits, with the choice depending on cell number. Each cell subset was processed separately to prevent cross-contamination, with patient and healthy donor samples processed together. The immunoSEQ multiplex PCR was used to amplify TCRB sequences from cDNA, yielding 87-bp fragments that span the CDR3 region. Amplicons were sequenced on the Illumina HiSeq platform. Processing in the source paper ran as follows. Synthetic template baselines were used to correct PCR bias computationally, reads within Hamming distance 2 were collapsed together, and singletons that could not be merged were discarded. Reads were aligned against IMGT to assign V, D and J genes, CDR3 length and insertions or deletions at six rearrangement sites. Clonotype counts were normalized to sorted cell number within each subset before computing true diversity and Gini coefficients with the tcR R package. The overlap coefficient, calculated on TCRB nucleotide sequences, was used to quantify repertoire sharing. Out-of-frame TCRB sequences from naive cells were analyzed to stand in for the pre-selection repertoire. TCRdb's version of the immuneACCESS table is confined to in-frame rearrangements and falls short of the full clone set. An unresolved V gene accounts for under half of the shortfall where checked; the remainder is of unknown origin. V and J calls and clone size are as listed in that table; D and trimming were resolved from the DNA. The sample profile shows 900,000 or so clones; 17% of them were found once. In total, the top ten clones hold 0.023% of the sample.

Each donor gave one peripheral blood draw, averaging roughly 100 mL, which was collected into heparinised tubes. A BD FACSAria II and a panel including CD45RO, CCR7, CD25, CD127, CD95 and CD27 were used to sort naive, central memory, regulatory and stem cell-like memory CD4+ T cells. A purity above 98% was achieved for all sorted populations. PBMCs were separated immediately by Lymphoprep density gradient centrifugation and were stained directly, without being cultured. To minimize batch effects, samples were stained and sorted in pairs, one healthy donor with one patient per experiment. The germline V end is reduced by 0 bases and the J end by 2 bases; junction bases left unmatched: 8. Looking up the germline V gene (reference sequence) yields CDR1 SGHNT and CDR2 YYREEE. The CDR3 goes from the cysteine to the phenylalanine over 17 residues. Left in the record is the CDR3 DNA by itself, 51 bases read in frame from the first base.

The rearrangement joined TRBV5-4 to TRBJ2-3; TRBD2 fits 8 bases in the junction. This sequence was found in a woman between 18 and 30 years old in good health. Sequencing was performed on naive CD4+ T cells from blood. The meaning of the sample's cell subset or site label: true naive CD4+ T cells. The DNA sequence follows: TGTGCCAGCAGCTTGGGGAGCCTAGCGGGTCTCACAGATACGCAGTATTTT. It is translated as CASSLGSLAGLTDTQYF.